The present TCR beta chain was sequenced within a study of high-grade serous ovarian cancer treatment subgroups listed by TCRdb under 2021. General notes on the study: On average, each sample produced around 15,000 sequencing reads and roughly 7,500 unique TCR beta rearrangements. Under a laparoscopic triage algorithm, patients with high-grade serous ovarian cancer were grouped by complete gross resection or by neoadjuvant chemotherapy response, and the study profiled the TCR beta repertoires of these patients. Each patient contributed one primary tumor and two metastatic tumor samples, giving around 88 samples in total. Of the approximately 30 patients in the cohort, roughly 10 had no residual disease after primary surgery (R0), roughly 10 were excellent NACT responders, and roughly 10 were poor NACT responders. Overall study outcomes, separate from this receptor: Repertoire similarity ranging from roughly 0.11 to 0.79 was observed between tumors from the same patient, whereas almost no similarity was observed between different patients. TCR clonal relatedness showed a positive correlation with neoantigen level and a trend toward positive correlation with copy number variation and mutation load from whole-genome sequencing. TCR repertoire analyses focused on CDR3; CDR1 and CDR2 were not analyzed. Because bulk tumor TCR sequencing provided no spatial information, insight into HGSC tumor complexity and diversity was limited.

The CDR3 sequence holds 15 residues, the cysteine and phenylalanine included. Only the CDR3 region is kept as DNA, spanning 45 bases read in frame from base 1. The junction carries 12 bases between V and J, which are trimmed by 0 bases and 6 bases respectively. Reading the germline V gene gives CDR1 SGDLS and CDR2 YYNGEE. The roughly 90 tumor samples were subjected to high-throughput TCR profiling using ImmunoSEQ. The study's own analysis went as follows. To measure repertoire diversity, the metrics used were richness (unique productive sequences), clonality, evenness and relatedness, and the Bhattacharyya coefficient was used to assess similarity between samples. In a sensitivity analysis, TCRs with fewer than two reads were excluded, and consistent conclusions were obtained. TCRdb stores this immuneACCESS table with in-frame sequences only. Part of the clones is absent; in the studies checked, under half of the shortfall reflects unresolved V genes, and no reason is known for the rest. V and J calls and clone size are those listed in that table; D and trimming were worked out from the DNA. This sample has thousands of clones in its table, and around 78% of those were observed once. Together, the top ten hold 9.7% of the sample.

Tumor samples were collected prior to definitive surgery or chemotherapy. Genomic DNA was extracted by the MD Anderson Biospecimen Extraction Resource, and TCR sequencing was done by the MD Anderson Cancer Genomics Laboratory. Points on this clone: Its antigen is not yet known. Base-call qualities are not available, and no considerably larger clone is one nucleotide away.

The sequenced sample was tumor tissue. The chain uses TRBV9 and TRBJ2-2; perhaps TRBD1 is the D gene, with 5 bases matching. This clonotype was obtained from a human donor with high-grade serous ovarian cancer. The CDR3 protein: CASSVDGQGSGELFF. The sequence in DNA is TGTGCCAGCAGCGTAGACGGCCAGGGATCCGGGGAGCTGTTTTTT.